Presented here are 31 T cell receptor beta chains from one specimen sequenced in a study of shared clonotypes between healthy human individuals. Clones were sequenced by immunoSEQ multiplex PCR, and TCRdb holds only the in-frame ones, with some missing. The sample includes about 2.3 million clones, more than 80% of them seen just once. The specimen was naive CD4+ T cells from PBMCs. Subset in this sample: CD45RA+ positively selected. The receptors shown here come from a man younger than 35 in good health. Some clones in this sample may be carry-over from other donors' samples.

Only one count was recorded for this clone. V is TRBV9 and J is TRBJ2-3, with 10 bases matching TRBD1. After removal of 4 bases from V and 6 bases from J, the junction contained 11 bases not matched to a gene. The germline CDR1 and CDR2 sequences are SGDLS and YYNGEE. CDR3 length equals 16 residues. DNA for the CDR3: TGTGCCAGCAGCTCCCGGGACAGGGGAGGTTTGGATACGCAGTATTTT. Translated, it gives CASSSRDRGGLDTQYF. Full variable domain (outside the CDR3, taken from reference TRBV9 and TRBJ2-3): DSGVTQTPKHLITATGQRVTLRCSPRSGDLSVYWYQQSLDQGLQFLIQYYNGEERAKGNILERFSAQQFPDLHSELNLSSLELGDSALYFCASSSRDRGGLDTQYFGPGTRLTVL.

The chain's CDR3 is CASSDPGQYYGYTF. CDR3 DNA sequence: TGTGCCAGCAGTGACCCTGGACAGTATTATGGCTACACCTTC. The rearrangement joins TRBV6-5 to TRBJ1-2, with D possibly matching TRBD1 (6 bases). Trimming stripped 5 bases from V and 5 bases from J, with 15 bases between. The CDR3 covers 14 residues. In germline, CDR1 is MNHEY, CDR2 SVGAGI.

DNA of the CDR3: TGTGCCAGCTCGACAGTACAGGGAAACTATAATTCACCCCTCCACTTT. Residues: CASSTVQGNYNSPLHF. This sequence joins TRBV18 and TRBJ1-6, with D possibly being TRBD1 (6 bases). The V end was cut by 6 bases, the J end by 3 bases, with 15 bases between. The CDR3 extends over 16 amino acids. Germline assignment: CDR1 KGHSH and CDR2 LQKENI. The full variable domain, its missing parts supplied by reference TRBV18 and TRBJ1-6, is NAGVMQNPRHLVRRRGQEARLRCSPMKGHSHVYWYRQLPEEGLKFMVYLQKENIIDESGMPKERFSAEFPKEGPSILRIQQVVRGDSAAYFCASSTVQGNYNSPLHFGNGTRLTVT.

The chain joins TRBV5-1 to TRBJ2-2, with 13 bases identical to TRBD2. V trimming: 0 bases; J trimming: 5 bases; junction bases outside the gene matches: 7. The CDR3 is made up of 18 amino acids. The V gene's germline CDR1 is SGHRS and CDR2 YFSETQ. CDR3 nucleotides: TGCGCCAGCAGCTTGGATCCGGGACTAGCGGGATCAACCGGGGAGCTGTTTTTT. Translated: CASSLDPGLAGSTGELFF.

This clone was detected a few times. This chain joins TRBV30 and TRBJ1-4; D unresolved. CDR3 length equals 11 residues. V gave up 5 bases and J gave up 6 bases, with 7 bases separating them. CDR1 and CDR2 from the germline V gene are GTSNPN and SVGIG (reference sequence). CDR3 in DNA: TGTGCCTGGGCCTTTGATGAAAAACTGTTTTTT. This gives the protein CAWAFDEKLFF.

The rearrangement joins TRBV11-2 to TRBJ2-3; D uncertain. CDR3 length: 15 amino acids. The V gene lost 10 bases and the J gene lost 0 bases, with 17 bases spanning the gap. CDR1 SGHAT and CDR2 FQNNGV come from the germline V gene. CDR3 sequence (DNA): TGTGCCACCACCCTCGCGGCTCCGAGCACAGATACGCAGTATTTT. It yields the protein CATTLAAPSTDTQYF. Based on the CDR3 plus reference TRBV11-2 and TRBJ2-3, the full variable domain is EAGVAQSPRYKIIEKRQSVAFWCNPISGHATLYWYQQILGQGPKLLIQFQNNGVVDDSQLPKDRFSAERLKGVDSTLKIQPAKLEDSAVYLCATTLAAPSTDTQYFGPGTRLTVL.

Comment on this clone: Other DNA sequences in the same sample also yield this CDR3. This chain links TRBV5-1 with TRBJ2-1, with D perhaps matching TRBD2 (6 bases). The CDR3 spans 15 residues. Deletions cut 0 bases from V and 2 bases from J, with 9 bases between. Germline V gene sequence: CDR1 SGHRS, CDR2 YFSETQ. This chain's CDR3 is CASSLVSGAYNEQFF. CDR3 bases: TGCGCCAGCAGCTTGGTTAGCGGAGCCTACAATGAGCAGTTCTTC.

The chain uses TRBV9 and TRBJ2-7; 7 bases are shared with TRBD1. CDR3 size: 13 residues. Germline loops: CDR1 SGDLS, CDR2 YYNGEE. J was trimmed by 6 bases and V by 4 bases; bases with no gene match: 7. Here the CDR3 reads CASSITGASEQYF. CDR3 bases: TGTGCCAGCAGCATAACAGGGGCAAGCGAGCAGTACTTC.

The chain combines TRBV10-3 with TRBJ2-7; 9 bases agree with TRBD1. The CDR3 loop spans 14 amino acids. Per germline, CDR1 ENHRY and CDR2 SYGVKD. Trimming cost V 6 bases and J 1 base; bases outside gene matches: 4. CDR3 coding DNA: TGTGCCATCAGAGCCGGGACAGGGTCCTACGAGCAGTACTTC. This sequence encodes CAIRAGTGSYEQYF.

This chain links TRBV25-1 with TRBJ1-6, with a tentative D call TRBD1 (5 bases). CDR1 and CDR2 (germline): MGHDK, SYGVNS. The CDR3 has 15 residues. V lost 3 bases and J lost 6, with 12 bases in between. Here the CDR3 reads CASSEPGRFNSPLHF. In DNA form, the CDR3 reads TGTGCCAGCAGTGAGCCGGGACGGTTTAATTCACCCCTCCACTTT.

This chain connects TRBV2 to TRBJ1-3; TRBD1 might be the D (6 bases). Trimming pared 1 base from V and 0 bases from J, leaving 7 bases between. Germline CDR1 and CDR2: SNHLY and FYNNEI. This CDR3 contains 15 residues. In nucleotides, the CDR3 is TGTGCCAGCAGTGAAGACAGGGCCTCTGGAAACACCATATATTTT. It is translated as CASSEDRASGNTIYF.

This clone has only one observation. The gene calls are TRBV25-1 and TRBJ2-5; either TRBD1 or TRBD2 may supply D (5 bases each). The CDR3 is 15 residues long. From germline, CDR1 is MGHDK and CDR2 SYGVNS. V shed 5 bases and J shed 4 bases, with 17 bases lying between them. The CDR3 DNA reads TGTGCCAGCAGTCTCCCCCGGGGCGATGGAGAGACCCAGTACTTC. Translating it yields CASSLPRGDGETQYF.

The chain is built from TRBV7-9 and TRBJ1-1, with D possibly matching TRBD1 (6 bases). The V end lost 4 bases, the J end lost 5 bases, and 14 bases lay between the germline ends. In germline, CDR1 is SEHNR, CDR2 FQNEAQ (reference sequence). The CDR3 sequence is 14 residues long. The CDR3 DNA reads as TGTGCCAGCAGCTGGGAGGGGGACTCTACTGAAGCTTTCTTT. Encoded protein: CASSWEGDSTEAFF.

This chain connects TRBV4-1 to TRBJ2-2; 8 nucleotides match TRBD2. The CDR3 consists of 20 residues. V gave up 5 bases and J gave up 0 bases; unmatched junction bases: 17. Germline values: CDR1 MGHRA, CDR2 YSYEKL. CDR3 in DNA: TGCGCCAGCAGCGCCCATGAGGCCGCCAGCGGGAGCGCGAACACCGGGGAGCTGTTTTTT. Translating gives CASSAHEAASGSANTGELFF.

This chain connects TRBV7-8 to TRBJ1-5; no reliable D call. With 5 bases removed from V and 6 bases from J, the gap between germline ends came to 17 bases. The CDR3 runs 15 residues. CDR1 and CDR2 (germline): SGHVS, FQNEAQ. The CDR3 DNA is TGTGCCAGCAGCCCAGGCCGGGAGGGATTTCAGCCCCAGCATTTT. Amino acid sequence: CASSPGREGFQPQHF.

The V call is TRBV4-1, the J call TRBJ2-3, with TRBD2 matching 10 bases. The V gene end was trimmed by 4 bases and the J gene end by 0 bases; junction bases not matched to a gene: 4. This CDR3 comprises 16 residues. Germline V CDR1 and CDR2: MGHRA, YSYEKL. The CDR3 region is CASSLGLAASTDTQYF. In nucleotides, the CDR3 is TGCGCCAGCAGCCTTGGACTAGCGGCTAGCACAGATACGCAGTATTTT.

V and J are TRBV5-1 and TRBJ1-2, with 7 bases fitting TRBD1. J lost 2 bases, V lost 3 bases, and 7 bases had no gene match. Germline V gene sequence: CDR1 SGHRS, CDR2 YFSETQ. The CDR3 is 15 amino acids. CDR3 nucleotide sequence: TGCGCCAGCAGCTCACAAAGGGGGCAAAACTATGGCTACACCTTC. As protein: CASSSQRGQNYGYTF.

The chain combines TRBV9 with TRBJ1-4; D is unclear. This CDR3 has 13 residues. Germline V gene lookup returns CDR1 SGDLS and CDR2 YYNGEE. The V and J ends lost 3 bases and 10 bases respectively, with 13 bases between them. The CDR3 nucleotides are TGTGCCAGCAGCGGTGGCGGTTGGGGAAAACTGTTTTTT. This encodes CASSGGGWGKLFF.

The chain joins TRBV9 to TRBJ2-5, with 11 bases fitting TRBD1. The CDR3 consists of 16 residues. Germline CDR1 and CDR2: SGDLS and YYNGEE. V lost 3 bases and J lost 4; bases outside the gene matches: 8. The CDR3 protein is CASSATGQGAGETQYF. Here the CDR3 DNA reads TGTGCCAGCAGCGCAACCGGACAGGGGGCAGGAGAGACCCAGTACTTC.

The V gene is TRBV4-3, the J gene TRBJ2-2, with TRBD2 matching over 13 bases. Germline CDR1 and CDR2: LGHNA and YSLEER. The CDR3 sequence is 22 residues long. Trimming cost V 0 bases and J 2 bases; bases outside gene matches: 15. The chain's CDR3 is CASSQDAFQGLAGNPNTGELFF. CDR3 nucleotides: TGCGCCAGCAGCCAAGATGCATTTCAGGGACTAGCGGGAAACCCAAACACCGGGGAGCTGTTTTTT.

Regarding this clone: In the same sample, other DNA sequences code for this CDR3. V and J are TRBV12-5 and TRBJ2-2; TRBD1 aligns across 10 bases. The ends lost 6 bases at V and 4 bases at J; junction bases unmatched: 5. The CDR3 has 15 residues. From germline, CDR1 is LGHNT and CDR2 FRNRAP. The CDR3 region has the DNA TGTGCTAGTGGCCGTGGACAGGGGGGCACCGGGGAGCTGTTTTTT. Translation gives CASGRGQGGTGELFF.

The CDR3 protein is CAIKGQVSYEQYF. The CDR3 DNA reads as TGTGCCATCAAGGGACAGGTCTCCTACGAGCAGTACTTC. The chain employs TRBV10-3 and TRBJ2-7; 8 bases are shared with TRBD1. The germline CDR1 and CDR2 sequences are ENHRY and SYGVKD. V shed 7 bases and J 0 bases; nucleotides not matched to a gene: 2. The CDR3 contains 13 residues.

V and J are TRBV6-1 and TRBJ2-7, with D perhaps matching TRBD1 or TRBD2 (5 bases each). Germline lookup yields CDR1 MNHNS and CDR2 SASEGT. Trimming took 6 bases from V and 3 from J, leaving 15 bases between them. The CDR3 is made up of 14 amino acids. The CDR3 spells CASRTGTSLYEQYF. The CDR3 nucleotides read TGTGCCAGCAGGACCGGGACCAGCCTCTACGAGCAGTACTTC.

This rearrangement joins TRBV7-8 to TRBJ2-4; no clear D gene. The V end was cut by 5 bases, the J end by 5 bases, with 16 bases between. The CDR3 consists of 15 residues. Per germline, CDR1 SGHVS and CDR2 FQNEAQ. The CDR3 is CASSGSGNPQNIQYF. In DNA form, the CDR3 reads TGTGCCAGCAGCGGATCAGGAAATCCCCAAAACATTCAGTACTTC.

The chain links TRBV5-1 to TRBJ2-5, with a possible D match to TRBD2 (7 bases). The germline CDR1 and CDR2 sequences are SGHRS and YFSETQ. The CDR3 consists of 15 residues. Trimming cost V 2 bases and J 5 bases, with 16 bases left between them. CDR3 nucleotides: TGCGCCAGCAGCTTCGGGACGGGGAGGGGGGAGACCCAGTACTTC. Its translation is CASSFGTGRGETQYF.

The V call is TRBV5-1, the J call TRBJ2-3; D is undetermined. CDR1 is SGHRS and CDR2 is YFSETQ in the germline V gene. Between the trimmed V and J ends, which lost 4 bases and 0 bases, there was a span of 18 bases. CDR3 length equals 17 residues. Here the CDR3 reads CASSPRLKATSTDTQYF. In DNA form, the CDR3 reads TGCGCCAGCAGCCCCAGGCTAAAGGCTACTAGCACAGATACGCAGTATTTT.

The J gene is TRBJ1-4, the V gene TRBV27; TRBD1 matches at 7 bases. The J segment lost 6 bases and the V segment lost 3 bases, leaving 4 bases of the junction unmatched. The V gene's germline CDR1 is MNHEY and CDR2 SMNVEV (reference sequence). This CDR3 comprises 14 residues. The CDR3 DNA sequence: TGTGCCAGCAGTTTGGGCAGGGGGGATGAAAAACTGTTTTTT. The encoded protein is CASSLGRGDEKLFF.

The chain combines TRBV28 with TRBJ2-7; D possibly corresponds to TRBD2 (5 bases). The CDR3 is 14 residues long. Germline CDR1 reads MDHEN; CDR2 reads SYDVKM. The V gene lost 5 bases and the J gene lost 7 bases, with 18 bases spanning the gap. The chain's CDR3 is CASSRTGIGWEQYF. The DNA of the CDR3 is TGTGCCAGCAGTAGAACCGGGATCGGCTGGGAGCAGTACTTC.

This chain links TRBV2 with TRBJ2-5; the D gene is possibly TRBD1 (6 bases). V gave up 5 bases and J gave up 6 bases, with 16 bases separating them. The CDR3 contains 14 residues. From germline, CDR1 is SNHLY and CDR2 FYNNEI. CDR3 nucleotide sequence: TGTGCCAGCAGTTTTTCACAGGGCGTGAAGACCCAGTACTTC. It yields the protein CASSFSQGVKTQYF.

The CDR3 nucleotides are TGTGCCAGCAGCCTAGGGGCACAGTTATCCTACGAGCAGTACTTC. Protein: CASSLGAQLSYEQYF. V and J are TRBV7-3 and TRBJ2-7; tentative D call: TRBD1 (5 bases). This CDR3 spans 15 amino acids. Germline V gene lookup returns CDR1 SGHTA and CDR2 FQGTGA. Trimming left V 5 bases short and J 1 base short, with 15 bases between.

V is TRBV5-1 and J is TRBJ2-7; unclear D gene. The ends were cut back, 1 base at V and 2 bases at J, with 13 bases in the middle. The germline gives CDR1 SGHRS, CDR2 YFSETQ. The CDR3 totals 15 residues. The CDR3 DNA reads as TGCGCCAGCAGCTTGTCGTCCGCGATTACCTACGAGCAGTACTTC. Protein: CASSLSSAITYEQYF.